A selection of T cell receptor beta chains follows, all from one sample in a study of blood T cells in healthy people across ages. MiXCR was run by TCRdb on the 5' RACE reads, yielding one entry per CDR3 protein. The sample lists about 1.8 million distinct CDR3 sequences, about 50% occurring once. Input material: blood. The source is a middle-aged woman in good health. CDR3s include the opening cysteine and the closing phenylalanine or tryptophan. The D gene is left open where the match is weak. Clone size is given for some rows only: seen once, a few or many times, or a class if the clone is expanded.

j_call | d_call | clone_size | v_call | cdr3_nt | cdr3_aa
TRBJ1-1 | TRBD1 | NA | TRBV5-6 | TGTGCCAGCAGCTCGGGACAGGGGAGGAGGACTGAAGCTTTCTTT | CASSSGQGRRTEAFF
TRBJ2-3 | NA | NA | TRBV7-2 | TGTGCCAGCAGCTTAGGTTGGGTGGATACGCAGTATTTT | CASSLGWVDTQYF
TRBJ1-5 | NA | few | TRBV4-3 | TGCGCCAGCGGCGAGGGGGTTAGCAATCAGCCCCAGCATTTT | CASGEGVSNQPQHF
TRBJ2-1 | NA | few | TRBV25-1 | TGTGCCAGCAGTGACTCCCCTGAGCAGTTCTTC | CASSDSPEQFF
TRBJ2-3 | NA | NA | TRBV28 | TGTGTCAGCAGTTTATTTGTGCAGGATACAGATACGCAGTATTTT | CVSSLFVQDTDTQYF
TRBJ2-5 | TRBD2 | few | TRBV6-2/TRBV6-3 | TGTGCCAGCAGAACTAGCGGGGGCGAGACCCAGTACTTC | CASRTSGGETQYF
TRBJ2-3 | NA | NA | TRBV20-1 | TGCAGTGCTAGAGATTTCACAGGGAGTGGGGGCACAGATACGCAGTATTTT | CSARDFTGSGGTDTQYF
TRBJ2-1 | TRBD2 | NA | TRBV25-1 | TGTGCCAGCAGTAAAGCGGGGGGGAAGGATGAGCAGTTCTTC | CASSKAGGKDEQFF
TRBJ1-2 | TRBD1 | few | TRBV6-1 | TGTGCCGGCCGACAGGGCTCAGGTTATGGCTACACCTTC | CAGRQGSGYGYTF
TRBJ2-1 | TRBD2 | few | TRBV20-1 | TGCAGTGCTAGTTCCCTAGCGGCCAGGGCTGAGCAGTTCTTC | CSASSLAARAEQFF
TRBJ1-4 | TRBD1 | NA | TRBV20-1 | TGCAGTGCCCTGGACAGGGGGCAAATTAATGAAAAACTGTTTTTT | CSALDRGQINEKLFF
TRBJ2-3 | TRBD1 | NA | TRBV10-3 | TGTGCCATCAGAGGACAGGGCGGCACAGATACGCAGTATTTT | CAIRGQGGTDTQYF
TRBJ2-7 | TRBD2 | NA | TRBV5-1 | TGCGCCAGCAGCACTAGCGGGGGCGCCACCTACGAGCAGTACTTC | CASSTSGGATYEQYF
TRBJ2-5 | NA | few | TRBV7-2 | TGTGCCAGTTCAAGGGCTTTTCAAGAGACCCAGTACTTC | CASSRAFQETQYF
TRBJ2-5 | NA | NA | TRBV20-1 | TGCAGTGCTCCCGGCAGAGGGGCGGAGGAGACCCAGTACTTC | CSAPGRGAEETQYF
TRBJ2-1 | TRBD2 | NA | TRBV11-1 | TGTGCCAGCAGCTTGCCCCGGGGTAGCGGGGCTCACAATGAGCAGTTCTTC | CASSLPRGSGAHNEQFF
TRBJ2-5 | NA | NA | TRBV7-9 | TGTGCCAGCCTTCCAGGGGGGATAGAGACCCAGTACTTC | CASLPGGIETQYF
TRBJ2-7 | NA | many | TRBV6-2/TRBV6-3 | TGTGCCAGCAGTTATTCCCGGACCTACGAGCAGTACTTC | CASSYSRTYEQYF
TRBJ2-1 | NA | NA | TRBV7-9 | TGTGCCAGCAGCTTTCAGGGGGGGGGCGATGAGCAGTTCTTC | CASSFQGGGDEQFF
TRBJ2-7 | TRBD2 | few | TRBV29-1 | TGCAGCGCCTGGGACGGGGGGACTACCTACGAGCAGTACTTC | CSAWDGGTTYEQYF
TRBJ2-3 | TRBD1 | NA | TRBV28 | TGTGCCAGCACCCCAGAGGGGGCCCCAGCAGATACGCAGTATTTT | CASTPEGAPADTQYF
TRBJ1-5 | NA | NA | TRBV20-1 | TGCAGCTCCGCAGATTATAGCAATCAGCCCCAGCATTTT | CSSADYSNQPQHF
TRBJ2-4 | TRBD1 | NA | TRBV6-6 | TGTGCCAGCATCGAAAGGGACAGGGGGTCGGGAAACATTCAGTACTTC | CASIERDRGSGNIQYF
TRBJ2-5 | NA | few | TRBV7-7 | TGTGCTAGCAGCCCCGAGCCAGGGCGGGAGACCCAGTACTTC | CASSPEPGRETQYF
TRBJ1-2 | NA | NA | TRBV7-2 | TGTGCCAGCAGCTTAGAAAGCGGATACTATGGCTACACCTTC | CASSLESGYYGYTF
TRBJ2-3 | NA | few | TRBV9 | TGTGCCAGCAGCGCAAGGATGGATACGCAGTATTTT | CASSARMDTQYF
TRBJ2-7 | TRBD2 | NA | TRBV20-1 | TGCAGTGCTAGAAGACTAGCGGGGGCCCAACCATACGAGCAGTACTTC | CSARRLAGAQPYEQYF
TRBJ2-7 | NA | few | TRBV6-1 | TGTGCCAGCAAGGTGGATCTCTACGAGCAGTACTTC | CASKVDLYEQYF
TRBJ2-1 | TRBD2 | NA | TRBV7-6 | TGTGCCAGCTGCCCAAGCGGGGGGGCCCTTGAGCAGTTCTTC | CASCPSGGALEQFF
TRBJ2-3 | TRBD2 | NA | TRBV20-1 | TGCAGTGCCCATAACCCTCCGATTCTAGCGGGAGGGTCAGATACGCAGTATTTT | CSAHNPPILAGGSDTQYF
TRBJ1-2 | NA | NA | TRBV6-5 | TGTGCCAGTAGGGGAACACCCTATGGCTACACCTTC | CASRGTPYGYTF
TRBJ1-2 | NA | NA | TRBV29-1 | TGCAGCGTTGAAGATAGCCTAAGGGCCTATGGCTACACCTTC | CSVEDSLRAYGYTF
TRBJ2-3 | TRBD2 | NA | TRBV6-1 | TGTGCCAGCAGCGAGACTAGCGGGGGAAATACAGATACGCAGTATTTT | CASSETSGGNTDTQYF